This T cell receptor (beta chain) appears in the sequencing data of a study of OX40 agonist ivuxolimab in advanced cancers. Study-wide context: Ivuxolimab, which targeted the costimulatory receptor OX40 (CD134), was an agonistic, fully human IgG2 monoclonal antibody. Intravenous ivuxolimab was administered to patients every 2 weeks at six dose levels: 0.01, 0.1, 0.3, 1.5, 3 and 10 mg/kg. Of the approximately 50 dose-escalation patients, hepatocellular carcinoma was present in approximately 20, melanoma in some 15, renal cell carcinoma in 9 and head and neck cancer in 9. In the dose-escalation cohort, more than 80% of patients were male, and the mean age was 60 years with a range of roughly 23 to 79. Prior anti-PD-1, anti-PD-L1 or anti-CTLA-4 therapy was permitted, and checkpoint inhibitors had been received by roughly 42% of dose-escalation patients. Three dose-escalation patients achieved partial responses, one with hepatocellular carcinoma and two with cutaneous melanoma. The purpose of peripheral TCRbeta sequencing was to test whether ivuxolimab changed TCR sequence diversity and led to clonal T-cell expansion. The paper covers the monotherapy dose-escalation part of the phase I ivuxolimab trial, which included N of about 51 patients. Overall study outcomes, separate from this receptor: Low levels of normalized T-cell clonal expansion were also seen in some patients who did not respond. At doses of 0.1 to 3.0 mg/kg, clonal expansion of both CD4+ and CD8+ T cells in blood was seen between baseline and week 6. After ivuxolimab, expanded clones were on average more numerous among CD8+ T cells than among CD4+ T cells. Antigen specificity was not determined for the clonally expanded peripheral T cells. In partial responders in the 0.1-3.0 mg/kg groups, normalized peripheral clonal expansion was found to be among the lowest, especially among CD8+ T cells.

Genomic DNA was isolated from the sorted cells so that the TCRbeta CDR3 region could be sequenced. TCRbeta CDR3 regions were sequenced using the immunoSEQ Assay. Imported from immuneACCESS, the table was reduced by TCRdb to in-frame sequences with V and J called. These copies leave out some clones; in studies compared against another copy, an unresolved V gene accounts for under half, and the cause of the remainder is not known. The sample has more than 80,000 clones on record, roughly 89% of them singletons. Less than 1.5% of the sample is taken by the ten largest. Its CDR3 holds 14 amino acids, cysteine through phenylalanine. The sequence is cut down to CDR3 DNA, 42 bases in frame from base 1. Trimming takes 0 bases from V and 9 bases from J, and the germline ends sit 13 bases apart. The germline V gene supplies CDR1 SGDLS and CDR2 YYNGEE. Comments on this clone: The antigen it binds to is not known. There are no base qualities to consult, and no much larger clone falls within one base.

The trial excluded patients who had a history of autoimmune disease or were on systemic immunosuppression. Peripheral blood for TCR sequencing was collected from all dose cohorts at baseline, on cycle 4 day 1, and on cycle 7 day 1. The samples were drawn from a first-in-human, open-label, multicenter phase I dose-escalation trial of ivuxolimab. Adults with locally advanced or metastatic melanoma, renal cell, hepatocellular, or head and neck squamous cell carcinoma were enrolled in the trial. CD4+ and CD8+ T cells were sorted separately from peripheral blood before TCR sequencing. The sequences come from CD4+ or CD8+ T cells sorted from blood, collected in a trial of the OX40 agonist ivuxolimab. This TCR derives from an adult with an advanced solid tumor such as melanoma, head and neck, liver or kidney cancer. The rearranged chain carries TRBV9 and TRBJ2-1, with TRBD2 tentatively as D gene (6 bases match). The nucleotides read TGTGCCAGCAGCGTAGTGGAGGGGAGAGGTGAGCAGTTCTTC. Translated, this gives CASSVVEGRGEQFF. The full variable domain, with segments outside the CDR3 supplied by the reference TRBV9 and TRBJ2-1 proteins, appears as DSGVTQTPKHLITATGQRVTLRCSPRSGDLSVYWYQQSLDQGLQFLIQYYNGEERAKGNILERFSAQQFPDLHSELNLSSLELGDSALYFCASSVVEGRGEQFFGPGTRLTVL.